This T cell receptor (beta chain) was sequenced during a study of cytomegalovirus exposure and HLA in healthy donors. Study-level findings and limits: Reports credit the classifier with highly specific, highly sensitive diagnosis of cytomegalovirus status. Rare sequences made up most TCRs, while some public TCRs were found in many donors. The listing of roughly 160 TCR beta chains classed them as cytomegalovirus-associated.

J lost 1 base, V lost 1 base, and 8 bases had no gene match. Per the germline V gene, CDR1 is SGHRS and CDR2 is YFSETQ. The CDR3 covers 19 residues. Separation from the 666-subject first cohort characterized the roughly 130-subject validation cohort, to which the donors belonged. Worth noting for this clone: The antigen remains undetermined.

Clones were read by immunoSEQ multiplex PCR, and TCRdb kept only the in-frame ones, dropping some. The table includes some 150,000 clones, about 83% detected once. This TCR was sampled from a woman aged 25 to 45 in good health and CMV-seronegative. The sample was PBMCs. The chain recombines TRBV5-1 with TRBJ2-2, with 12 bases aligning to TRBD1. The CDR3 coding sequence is TGCGCCAGCAGCTTGTCGGGACAGGGGGCCATATGGAACACCGGGGAGCTGTTTTTT. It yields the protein CASSLSGQGAIWNTGELFF.